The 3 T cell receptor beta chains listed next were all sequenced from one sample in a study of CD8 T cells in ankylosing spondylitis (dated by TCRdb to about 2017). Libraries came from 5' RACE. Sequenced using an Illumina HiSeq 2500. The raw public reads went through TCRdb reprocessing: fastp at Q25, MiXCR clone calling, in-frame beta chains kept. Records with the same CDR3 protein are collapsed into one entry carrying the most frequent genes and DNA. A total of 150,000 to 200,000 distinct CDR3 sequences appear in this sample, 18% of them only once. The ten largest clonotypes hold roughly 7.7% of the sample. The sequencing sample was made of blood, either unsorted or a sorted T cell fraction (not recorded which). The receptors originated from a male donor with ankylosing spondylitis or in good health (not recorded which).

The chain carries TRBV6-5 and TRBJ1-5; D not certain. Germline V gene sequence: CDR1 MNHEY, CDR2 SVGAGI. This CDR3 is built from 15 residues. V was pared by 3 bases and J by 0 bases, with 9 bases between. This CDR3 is CASSYTADSNQPQHF. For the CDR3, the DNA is TGTGCCAGCAGTTATACGGCAGATAGCAATCAGCCCCAGCATTTT.

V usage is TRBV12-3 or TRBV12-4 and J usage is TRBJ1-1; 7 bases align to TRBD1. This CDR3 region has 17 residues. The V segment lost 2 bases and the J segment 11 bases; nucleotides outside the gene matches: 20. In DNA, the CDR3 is TGTGCCAGCAGTTTATCTGGTTTCACGGACAGGATAATGTCCGCTTTCTTT. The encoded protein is CASSLSGFTDRIMSAFF.

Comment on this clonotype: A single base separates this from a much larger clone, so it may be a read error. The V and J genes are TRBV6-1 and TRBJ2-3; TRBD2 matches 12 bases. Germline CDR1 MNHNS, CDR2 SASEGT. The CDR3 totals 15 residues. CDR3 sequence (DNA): TGTGACAGCAGCCGACTAGCGGGGGGCACAGATACGCAGTATTTT. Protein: CDSSRLAGGTDTQYF.